One and the same sample provided the 3 T cell receptor beta chains below, sequenced in a study of brain T cells in children with intractable seizures. TCRdb's table, derived via immunoSEQ multiplex PCR, lists solely in-frame clones and lacks some. The sample lists around 80,000 clones, around nine tenths occurring once. This specimen consisted of peripheral blood, obtained at surgery. The origin of the receptors is a girl aged 2-9 years with Rasmussen encephalitis and intractable seizures.

The chain employs TRBV11-1 and TRBJ1-6; no firm D call. Trimming left V 2 bases short and J 8 bases short, with 13 bases between. Germline values: CDR1 SGHAT, CDR2 FQDESV (reference sequence). The CDR3 has 15 residues. In DNA, the CDR3 is TGTGCCAGCAGCTTATCACGCCTCTCGTATTCACCCCTCCACTTT. Amino acids: CASSLSRLSYSPLHF.

The genes are TRBV5-6 and TRBJ2-1; 10 bases are a match to TRBD2. The CDR3 covers 18 residues. Germline V CDR1 and CDR2: SGHDT, YYEEEE. V shed 4 bases and J 8 bases; nucleotides not matched to a gene: 18. The CDR3 reads CASSGTSGKTNTRDEQFF. CDR3 bases: TGTGCCAGCAGCGGAACTAGCGGGAAGACAAATACTAGGGATGAGCAGTTCTTC. Complete variable domain (other parts from reference TRBV5-6 and TRBJ2-1): DAGVTQSPTHLIKTRGQQVTLRCSPKSGHDTVSWYQQALGQGPQFIFQYYEEEERQRGNFPDRFSGHQFPNYSSELNVNALLLGDSALYLCASSGTSGKTNTRDEQFFGPGTRLTVL.

This clone was found once. V gene TRBV6-1 combines with J gene TRBJ1-5; D not certain. This CDR3 has 14 residues. In germline, CDR1 is MNHNS, CDR2 SASEGT. V lost 3 bases and J lost 4, with 10 bases in between. Here the CDR3 reads CASSDNRINQPQHF. For the CDR3, the DNA is TGTGCCAGCAGTGATAACCGAATTAATCAGCCCCAGCATTTT.